The subject of this entry is one T cell receptor beta chain. The target antigen is unknown. This specimen belongs to a study of cytomegalovirus exposure and HLA in healthy donors. At the level of the study: The study's early data release held about 77 million unique TCRs from HLA-typed donors.

Study-wide findings and caveats: Several top significant clusters appeared, in a later analysis, to be linked to common viral pathogens.

The CDR3 extends over 15 amino acids. Between the trimmed V and J ends, which lost 0 bases and 4 bases, there was a span of 13 bases. Germline V gives CDR1 SGHRS, CDR2 YFSETQ. 60 Vbeta and 13 Jbeta primers were used in PCR. Here immunoSEQ multiplex PCR was the method, and the copy in TCRdb shows in-frame clones only, minus some. The table records 170,000 or so clones, 79% of them present only once. This clonotype originated in a woman in her thirties or forties in good health and CMV-seronegative. What was sequenced was PBMCs. The chain uses TRBV5-1 and TRBJ1-2, with D tentatively TRBD1 (6 bases). CDR3 sequence: CASSLDPSGAYGYTF. The CDR3 DNA follows: TGCGCCAGCAGCTTGGATCCCTCAGGGGCCTATGGCTACACCTTC.